The 5 T cell receptor beta chains below were found in one sample sequenced in a study of T cell responses to AZD1222 COVID-19 vaccine. Libraries were prepared by immunoSEQ multiplex PCR; TCRdb keeps only in-frame clonotypes and omits some of them. The sample has 75,000 to 90,000 clones; around 85% are singletons. The starting material was peripheral blood, obtained 28 days after the second AZD1222 dose. These TCRs come from an adult who received the AZD1222 COVID-19 vaccine.

This clone has just one count. This chain's CDR3 is CASSLGLAGNEQFF. In DNA form, the CDR3 reads TGTGCCAGCAGCTTGGGGTTAGCCGGCAATGAGCAGTTCTTC. This sequence joins TRBV5-6 and TRBJ2-1; no clear D. The CDR3 spans 14 residues. Deletions cut 0 bases from V and 6 bases from J, with 10 bases between. Germline CDR1 and CDR2: SGHDT and YYEEEE.

This sequence joins TRBV5-1 and TRBJ1-6, with D unresolved. V was cut by 3 bases and J by 8 bases, with 9 bases left in between. Germline loops: CDR1 SGHRS, CDR2 YFSETQ. This CDR3 is built from 13 residues. Here the CDR3 reads CASSSGFDSPLHF. The CDR3 DNA reads as TGCGCCAGCAGCTCGGGTTTCGATTCACCCCTCCACTTT. Looking up the rest from reference TRBV5-1 and TRBJ1-6 gives the full variable domain: KAGVTQTPRYLIKTRGQQVTLSCSPISGHRSVSWYQQTPGQGLQFLFEYFSETQRNKGNFPGRFSGRQFSNSRSEMNVSTLELGDSALYLCASSSGFDSPLHFGNGTRLTVT.

The chain has TRBV7-9 and TRBJ2-6; D not certain. The CDR3 spans 14 residues. Germline lookup yields CDR1 SEHNR and CDR2 FQNEAQ (reference sequence). The V end lost 3 bases, the J end lost 0 bases, and 3 bases lay between the germline ends. The CDR3 DNA sequence: TGTGCCAGCAGCTTGGCCTCTGGGGCCAACGTCCTGACTTTC. Translation: CASSLASGANVLTF.

This clone rates as medium-sized. The DNA of the CDR3 is TGTGCCAGCAGCCCCAGGGGGTTCGAGCAGTACTTC. It codes for CASSPRGFEQYF. The chain joins TRBV3-1 (or the pseudogene TRBV3-2) to TRBJ2-7; TRBD1 matches at 7 bases. The V and J ends lost 4 bases and 6 bases, in that order; junction bases with no gene match: 3. Per the germline V gene, CDR1 is LGHDT and CDR2 is YNNKEL (reference sequence). CDR3 length: 12 residues.

The V call is TRBV10-3, the J call TRBJ1-1; D remains unclear. V was clipped by 0 bases and J by 1 base, with 12 bases between them. The CDR3 is 16 residues long. The germline gives CDR1 ENHRY, CDR2 SYGVKD. The CDR3 region has the DNA TGTGCCATCAGTGAGTCCCATAGAGGGAAGAACACTGAAGCTTTCTTT. Its translation: CAISESHRGKNTEAFF.